This entry lists 21 T cell receptor beta chains sequenced from one sample in a study of beta chain bispecific antibodies for T cell cancers. Antigens for these TCRs are unknown. TCRdb called the 5' RACE reads again in MiXCR, with one record for every CDR3 protein. The sample holds roughly 15,000 distinct CDR3 sequences, about 2.2% seen once. Blood mononuclear cells were expanded for 3 days using either OKT3 anti-CD3 antibody or CD3/CD28 beads. The study, taken as a whole, reports: Most targeted TRBV signal came from the leukemia cell line cells, not normal T cells.

Source material: healthy donor T cells cultured with leukemia cells. The receptors derive from a human donor in good health. Some clones in this sample may be carry-over from other donors' samples.

This clonotype has at least ten counts. This sequence joins TRBV10-3 and TRBJ2-2; 9 bases line up with TRBD1. This CDR3 has 14 amino acids. Germline values: CDR1 ENHRY, CDR2 SYGVKD. V lost 8 bases and J lost 6; bases outside the gene matches: 7. CDR3 nucleotide sequence: TGTGCCATCGGGTCGGGACAGGGTGCCGGGGAGCTGTTTTTT. It translates to CAIGSGQGAGELFF.

This clonotype came up many times. The chain is built from TRBV7-9 and TRBJ2-7; D is unclear. Trimming took off 0 bases at V and 2 bases at J, with 2 bases between the two ends. The CDR3 contains 12 residues. In germline, CDR1 is SEHNR, CDR2 FQNEAQ (reference sequence). Here the CDR3 DNA reads TGTGCCAGCAGCTTAGCAGCCTACGAGCAGTACTTC. Amino acids: CASSLAAYEQYF.

The table lists this clonotype with many counts. This chain's CDR3 is CASSLVGQGIQSNEQFF. In DNA form, the CDR3 reads TGTGCCAGCAGTTTGGTGGGACAGGGCATCCAAAGCAATGAGCAGTTCTTC. The V call is TRBV28, the J call TRBJ2-1, with TRBD1 matching over 9 bases. The CDR3 contains 17 residues. V dropped 3 bases and J dropped 6; count of bases not matched to a gene: 12. Germline V gene data show CDR1 as MDHEN and CDR2 as SYDVKM.

This clonotype occurred many times. CDR3 loop: CASSFLAGALYNEQFF. The CDR3 nucleotides read TGTGCCAGTAGCTTTCTAGCGGGGGCTCTCTACAATGAGCAGTTCTTC. The chain employs TRBV19 and TRBJ2-1; TRBD2 aligns across 10 bases. Losses at the gene ends were 6 bases for V and 3 bases for J; bases not matched to a gene: 8. Germline CDR1 is LNHDA and CDR2 is SQIVND (reference sequence). The CDR3 totals 16 residues.

In this sample, this clonotype turned up many times. V usage is TRBV30 and J usage is TRBJ2-1, with 10 bases aligning to TRBD1. V was clipped by 4 bases and J by 7 bases; unmatched bases: 7. The CDR3 consists of 14 residues. CDR1 and CDR2 from the germline V gene are GTSNPN and SVGIG (reference sequence). CDR3 nucleotides: TGTGCCTGGATCATGGGACAGGGGAAGAATGAGCAGTTCTTC. It yields the protein CAWIMGQGKNEQFF.

This clonotype is labeled medium-sized. The J gene is TRBJ1-2, the V gene TRBV6-1; D uncertain. CDR3 length: 15 residues. Deletions cut 3 bases from V and 0 bases from J, with 11 bases between. Germline CDR1 is MNHNS and CDR2 is SASEGT. The CDR3 loop is CASSDWAASNYGYTF. The DNA for the CDR3 is TGTGCCAGCAGTGATTGGGCAGCCTCTAACTATGGCTACACCTTC.

This clonotype was seen at least ten times. The chain carries TRBV4-1 and TRBJ2-5; TRBD1 matches 12 bases. The junction had 4 bases not matched to a gene; V was cut back by 0 bases and J by 5 bases. Germline V gene data show CDR1 as MGHRA and CDR2 as YSYEKL. The CDR3 has 16 amino acids. The CDR3 region is CASSQEPGQGAETQYF. In DNA form, the CDR3 reads TGCGCCAGCAGCCAAGAACCGGGACAGGGGGCGGAGACCCAGTACTTC.

This clonotype was seen ten or more times. The chain joins TRBV25-1 to TRBJ2-2, with 11 bases matching TRBD2. The CDR3 extends over 19 amino acids. The germline V gene has CDR1 MGHDK and CDR2 SYGVNS. V was clipped by 5 bases and J by 5 bases; unmatched bases: 16. DNA for the CDR3: TGTGCCAGCAGTACCGACCCCCGGAGGGTAGCGGGGGGGACCGGGGAGCTGTTTTTT. Encoded protein: CASSTDPRRVAGGTGELFF.

This clonotype has ten or more counts. This rearrangement joins TRBV19 to TRBJ1-1; the match to TRBD1 covers 7 bases. CDR1 is LNHDA, CDR2 SQIVND, per germline (reference sequence). V dropped 9 bases and J dropped 1; count of bases not matched to a gene: 5. CDR3 size: 13 residues. CDR3 protein: CASSGQANTEAFF. The CDR3 DNA is TGTGCCAGCTCCGGACAGGCGAACACTGAAGCTTTCTTT.

This clonotype was picked up many times. This chain uses TRBV6-5 with TRBJ2-7; 8 positions match TRBD1. The CDR3 runs to 14 residues. The V gene's germline CDR1 is MNHEY and CDR2 SVGAGI. The junction had 6 bases not matched to a gene; V was cut back by 2 bases and J by 6 bases. CDR3 sequence reads: CASSYGQGIVEQYF. CDR3 DNA: TGTGCCAGCAGTTACGGACAGGGAATTGTCGAGCAGTACTTC.

Concerning this clonotype itself: A far bigger clonotype differs at one base, so this is likely a read error. The CDR3 DNA reads as TGTGCCAGCAGTTCCCAGGGGGAATACTACGAGCAGTTCTTC. Residues: CASSSQGEYYEQFF. V and J are TRBV7-6 and TRBJ2-1; 7 positions agree with TRBD1. V gave up 6 bases and J gave up 10 bases; unmatched junction bases: 12. The length of the CDR3 is 14 residues. Germline-derived CDR1 and CDR2 are SGHVS and FNYEAQ.

There are many counts of this clonotype. The V and J genes are TRBV27 and TRBJ1-4; D perhaps matches TRBD1 (6 bases). The CDR3 totals 15 residues. The V end was cut by 2 bases, the J end by 7 bases, with 14 bases between. The germline V gene has CDR1 MNHEY and CDR2 SMNVEV (reference sequence). The DNA for the CDR3 is TGTGCCAGCAGTTTAGAAGGGGGGCCAGTTGAAAAACTGTTTTTT. It yields the protein CASSLEGGPVEKLFF.

As regards this clonotype: This may arise from a read error, as a much more abundant clone is one base away. In DNA, the CDR3 is TGTGCCACCAGCTCAGGAGGCCGGCCCTGCAATGAGCAGTTCTTC. Amino acid sequence: CATSSGGRPCNEQFF. V and J are TRBV15 and TRBJ2-1; D perhaps matches TRBD2 (5 bases). Germline CDR1 and CDR2: LNHNV and YYDKDF (reference sequence). Trimming stripped 5 bases from V and 6 bases from J, with 17 bases between. The CDR3 contains 15 residues.

This clonotype was counted at least ten times. CDR3 sequence: CASSAGRTGELFF. The CDR3 region has the DNA TGTGCTAGTTCAGCGGGGAGGACCGGGGAGCTGTTTTTT. The V and J genes are TRBV12-5 and TRBJ2-2; 7 bases agree with TRBD2. This CDR3 comprises 13 residues. J gave up 5 bases and V 8 bases, and 5 bases lay outside the gene matches. Germline assignment: CDR1 LGHNT and CDR2 FRNRAP.

This clonotype has ten or more counts. The chain is built from TRBV10-3 and TRBJ2-3; D not resolved. The germline V and J ends were trimmed by 2 bases and 0 bases, with 6 bases remaining between them. The CDR3 contains 14 residues. Germline CDR1 ENHRY, CDR2 SYGVKD. In DNA form, the CDR3 reads TGTGCCATCAGTGAGGACGGAAGCACAGATACGCAGTATTTT. Protein: CAISEDGSTDTQYF.

The sample holds many counts of this clonotype. The chain combines TRBV13 with TRBJ2-1; D is possibly TRBD1 (5 bases). Germline CDR1 and CDR2: PRHDT and FYEKMQ (reference sequence). This CDR3 spans 13 amino acids. Trimming removed 7 bases at V and 3 bases at J, with 10 bases between. CDR3 amino acids: CASTVDNYNEQFF. Written as DNA, the CDR3 is TGTGCCAGCACCGTGGACAACTACAATGAGCAGTTCTTC.

This clonotype was detected many times. V usage is TRBV19 and J usage is TRBJ2-7; possible D gene TRBD1, 6 bases. The CDR3 has 11 amino acids. The germline gives CDR1 LNHDA, CDR2 SQIVND (reference sequence). Trimming stripped 5 bases from V and 5 bases from J, with 7 bases between. The CDR3: CASSQGNEQYF. DNA for the CDR3: TGTGCCAGTAGTCAGGGGAACGAGCAGTACTTC.

By proportion, this clonotype is medium-sized (0.01 to 0.1%). The chain couples TRBV19 to TRBJ1-1; a possible D gene is TRBD1 (5 bases). Trimming took 7 bases from V and 4 from J, leaving 16 bases between them. This CDR3 is 14 amino acids long. Germline loops: CDR1 LNHDA, CDR2 SQIVND (reference sequence). CDR3: CASTTHQTATEAFF. DNA for the CDR3: TGTGCCAGTACCACCCATCAGACAGCCACTGAAGCTTTCTTT.

This clonotype occurred many times. The gene calls are TRBV6-4 and TRBJ2-7; TRBD1 agrees at 8 bases. The CDR3 runs to 15 residues. Germline V gene sequence: CDR1 MRHNA, CDR2 SNTAGT. The V gene end was trimmed by 6 bases and the J gene end by 2 bases; junction bases not matched to a gene: 9. The CDR3 region has the DNA TGTGCCAGCAGCCAAGCGGACAGGGAAGCCTACGAGCAGTACTTC. This translates into CASSQADREAYEQYF.

This clonotype was seen many times. The chain links TRBV4-2 to TRBJ2-1; D not resolved. V was cut by 2 bases and J by 5 bases, with 4 bases left in between. The CDR3 totals 12 residues. CDR1 and CDR2 (germline): LGHNA, YNFKEQ. CDR3: CASSQRDNEQFF. The CDR3 DNA follows: TGTGCCAGCAGCCAAAGGGACAATGAGCAGTTCTTC.

This clonotype was counted many times. CDR3 sequence reads: CASSSRTGETQYF. In DNA form, the CDR3 reads TGTGCCAGCAGTTCCAGGACAGGGGAGACCCAGTACTTC. The chain uses TRBV28 and TRBJ2-5, with 8 bases that match TRBD1. V was clipped by 4 bases and J by 5 bases; unmatched bases: 3. The CDR3 extends over 13 amino acids. Germline loops: CDR1 MDHEN, CDR2 SYDVKM.